A selection of T cell receptor beta chains follows, all from one sample in a study of OX40 agonist ivuxolimab in advanced cancers. Measured with immunoSEQ multiplex PCR; TCRdb has only the in-frame clones, and not every one. The sample yields about 110,000 clones, approximately 90% seen once. The specimen was CD4+ or CD8+ T cells sorted from blood, collected in a trial of the OX40 agonist ivuxolimab. Receptors were obtained from an adult with an advanced solid tumor such as melanoma, head and neck, liver or kidney cancer. Each CDR3 is given with its conserved first and last residue. The D gene is left open where the match is weak. Size is stated for part of the rows, as once, few or many counts, or as a class when the clone is expanded.

-,TRBJ2-5,-,TRBV4-1,TGCGCCAGCAGCCAAGCAGGGCCGGAGACCCAGTACTTC,CASSQAGPETQYF
-,TRBJ1-1,TRBD1,TRBV5-4,TGTGCCAGCATCGGGACAGGGAGAACTGAAGCTTTCTTT,CASIGTGRTEAFF
-,TRBJ1-4,-,TRBV7-9,TGTGCCAGCAGCTTCGGAACAACTAATGAAAAACTGTTTTTT,CASSFGTTNEKLFF
-,TRBJ1-6,-,TRBV6-1,TGTGCCAGCATACTTGACTCCCTCCATAATTCACCCCTCCACTTT,CASILDSLHNSPLHF
-,TRBJ2-7,-,TRBV12-5,TGTGCTAGTGGCCCCAGTCCCTACGAGCAGTACTTC,CASGPSPYEQYF
-,TRBJ1-1,-,TRBV7-9,TGTGCCAGCAGCTTAGAGAGCACTGAAGCTTTCTTT,CASSLESTEAFF
once,TRBJ1-1,TRBD1,TRBV7-8,TGTGCCAGCAGCTTAGGATTCAGGGGGCCCACTGAAGCTTTCTTT,CASSLGFRGPTEAFF
-,TRBJ2-1,-,TRBV7-3,TGTGCCAGCAGCTTGGGGAATGAGCAGTTCTTC,CASSLGNEQFF
-,TRBJ1-5,-,TRBV12-5,TGTGCTAGTGGTTTGCCGACAGGCAATCAGCCCCAGCATTTT,CASGLPTGNQPQHF
-,TRBJ2-5,-,TRBV5-6,TGTGCCAGCAGCTTGAGGTGGAAAGGGACTGAGACCCAGTACTTC,CASSLRWKGTETQYF
-,TRBJ2-3,-,TRBV27,TGTGCCAGCAGTTTATCCTCAGCTTTTCATACGCAGTATTTT,CASSLSSAFHTQYF
-,TRBJ1-5,-,TRBV18,TGTGCCAGCTCACCACAAAGGGGCCAGGGTCAGCCCCAGCATTTT,CASSPQRGQGQPQHF
once,TRBJ2-3,-,TRBV9,TGTGCCAGCAGCGCCCAGGTAGCAGATACGCAGTATTTT,CASSAQVADTQYF
-,TRBJ2-3,-,TRBV18,TGTGCCAGCTCACCAATGCCAGATACGCAGTATTTT,CASSPMPDTQYF
-,TRBJ1-2,TRBD1,TRBV6-5,TGTGCCAGCCGGGACAGGCCCTTCGATGGCTACACCTTC,CASRDRPFDGYTF
-,TRBJ2-1,-,TRBV7-8,TGTGCCAGCTCCCACGGTTTCGGGGCTGGTTACAATGAGCAGTTCTTC,CASSHGFGAGYNEQFF
once,TRBJ1-1,-,TRBV19,TGTGCCAGTAGTGGAGGGCAGCTAGAAGCTTTCTTT,CASSGGQLEAFF
-,TRBJ2-1,-,TRBV5-1,TGCGCCAGCAGCTTTGGCTTACTAGCAGCGGACAATGAGCAGTTCTTC,CASSFGLLAADNEQFF
once,TRBJ1-5,-,TRBV12-5,TGTGCTAGTGGTTTGTTAGGGTTGGGGCCCCAGCATTTT,CASGLLGLGPQHF
-,TRBJ2-3,-,TRBV5-1,TGCGCCAGCAGCTTGGGATTCAGAGATACGCAGTATTTT,CASSLGFRDTQYF
once,TRBJ2-7,-,TRBV11-2,TGTGCCAGCAGCTTAGGAGCAGGGGGGCCGGGCGAGCAGTACTTC,CASSLGAGGPGEQYF
-,TRBJ1-5,TRBD1,TRBV7-9,TGTGCCAGCAGCCGGGACAGAAGCAATCAGCCCCAGCATTTT,CASSRDRSNQPQHF
-,TRBJ1-1,TRBD1,TRBV11-3,TGTGCCAGCAGTCGGGACAGATACACTGAAGCTTTCTTT,CASSRDRYTEAFF
-,TRBJ1-6,-,TRBV2,TGTGCCAGCAGCGGCCGATCATTCGGCGGGAATTCACCCCCCCACTTT,CASSGRSFGGNSPPHF
once,TRBJ2-7,-,TRBV9,TGTGCCAGCAGCGTAGGAGGGCGTGGAGGGCGCTACGAGCAGTACTTC,CASSVGGRGGRYEQYF
-,TRBJ2-6,-,TRBV30,TGTGCCTCGTTAGGCTCTGGGGCCAACGTCCTGACTTTC,CASLGSGANVLTF
-,TRBJ2-7,-,TRBV7-2,TGTGCCAGCAGCCGTGGGGCCTACGAGCAGTACTTC,CASSRGAYEQYF
-,TRBJ1-4,-,TRBV25-1,TGTGCCAGCACTGTAGGAGGGGCAACTAATGAAAAACTGTTTTTT,CASTVGGATNEKLFF
once,TRBJ2-3,-,TRBV5-1,TGCGCCAGCACACAGGGAGATCTCAATTTGGATACGCAGTATTTT,CASTQGDLNLDTQYF
few,TRBJ1-2,-,TRBV6-5,TGTGCCAGCATCGATAACTATGGCTACACCTTC,CASIDNYGYTF
-,TRBJ2-5,-,TRBV21-1,TGTGCCAGCAGCAAAGCCGTGAGGGACAGGGGATTAGAGACCCAGTACTTC,CASSKAVRDRGLETQYF
-,TRBJ2-3,TRBD2,TRBV7-2,TGTGCCAGCAGCTTCCTAGCGGTACGCACAGATACGCAGTATTTT,CASSFLAVRTDTQYF
-,TRBJ1-2,-,TRBV2,TGTGCCAGCAGCCAGCAGGAGCTTGAGGGCTACACCTTC,CASSQQELEGYTF
-,TRBJ1-2,TRBD1,TRBV19,TGTGCCAGTAGTATTAAAAACAGGGGAATAGATGGCTACACCTTC,CASSIKNRGIDGYTF
-,TRBJ2-6,TRBD2,TRBV7-8,TGTGCCAGCAGCCCTTATATTGTACTAGCGGGGGGCGTCTCTGGGGCCAACGTCCTGACTTTC,CASSPYIVLAGGVSGANVLTF
medium-sized,TRBJ1-5,-,TRBV7-9,TGTGCCAGCAGCGTCGGGCAGGAGGGCAATCAGCCCCAGCATTTT,CASSVGQEGNQPQHF
-,TRBJ2-2,-,TRBV7-3,TGTGCCAGCAGCTCTAGTCCCGGGGAGCTGTTTTTT,CASSSSPGELFF
-,TRBJ2-7,TRBD1,TRBV6-6,TGTGCCAGCAGTTACACCGGGACAGGCTACGAGCAGTACTTC,CASSYTGTGYEQYF